Listed below are T cell receptor beta chains from one sample, sequenced in a study of follicular helper T cells after annual influenza vaccination. The repertoire was sequenced with immunoSEQ multiplex PCR; TCRdb's copy has only in-frame clones and lacks some. The sample yields 9,500 to 13,000 clones, roughly 80% seen once. The specimen was CXCR5+ CD38- circulating T follicular helper cells from blood, collected on the day of influenza vaccination. Receptors originate from an adult who received the influenza vaccine. Both conserved end residues are part of each CDR3. D genes are given only for firm matches. Clone size, where shown, is once, few, many, or a class for clones that have expanded.

CASSFGSSSEKLFF,TGCGCCAGCAGCTTTGGGTCAAGCAGTGAAAAACTGTTTTTT,NA,NA,TRBV5-1,TRBJ1-4
CAWRRTGTSNTGELFF,TGTGCCTGGAGGAGGACCGGGACGTCGAACACCGGGGAGCTGTTTTTT,NA,NA,TRBV30,TRBJ2-2
CASSIAGLAGEGTGELFF,TGTGCCAGTAGTATAGCAGGACTAGCGGGAGAGGGGACCGGGGAGCTGTTTTTT,NA,TRBD2,TRBV19,TRBJ2-2
CASSTRDSYGYTF,TGTGCCAGCAGCACAAGAGACAGCTATGGCTACACCTTC,NA,NA,TRBV4-2,TRBJ1-2
CASSDSLRDPSYEQYF,TGTGCCAGCAGTGACTCGTTGCGGGACCCCTCCTACGAGCAGTACTTC,few,NA,TRBV6-4,TRBJ2-7
CASELRGPGANVLTF,TGTGCCAGCGAACTCAGGGGGCCTGGGGCCAACGTCCTGACTTTC,NA,TRBD1,TRBV5-4,TRBJ2-6
CSVEDTDTQYF,TGCAGCGTTGAAGACACAGATACGCAGTATTTT,NA,NA,TRBV29-1,TRBJ2-3
CASSLGGANEKLFF,TGTGCCAGCAGCTTAGGGGGCGCTAATGAAAAACTGTTTTTT,once,NA,TRBV7-9,TRBJ1-4
CASSPRPWTSPRLGTSTDTQYF,TGTGCCAGCTCACCCCGCCCCTGGACAAGCCCCCGGTTGGGAACTAGCACAGATACGCAGTATTTT,once,NA,TRBV18,TRBJ2-3
CASSYSRGAGEQYF,TGTGCCAGCAGTTACTCTCGGGGGGCGGGCGAGCAGTACTTC,NA,NA,TRBV6-5,TRBJ2-7
CATSRVGAGEKLFF,TGTGCCACCAGCAGAGTGGGGGCAGGTGAAAAACTGTTTTTT,NA,NA,TRBV15,TRBJ1-4
CASSSQGIHQPQHF,TGTGCCAGCAGCTCACAGGGGATACATCAGCCCCAGCATTTT,NA,TRBD1,TRBV7-2,TRBJ1-5
CASSPSSTGQETQYF,TGTGCCAGCTCACCCTCATCTACAGGGCAAGAGACCCAGTACTTC,NA,NA,TRBV18,TRBJ2-5
CASRLGTANTGELFF,TGTGCCAGCAGACTCGGGACGGCGAACACCGGGGAGCTGTTTTTT,NA,NA,TRBV6-5,TRBJ2-2
CASSPEYNEQFF,TGCGCCAGCAGCCCCGAGTACAATGAGCAGTTCTTC,NA,NA,TRBV5-1,TRBJ2-1
CASRVRSGRGSSGNTIYF,TGTGCCAGTAGGGTCCGGTCTGGCAGGGGGAGCTCTGGAAACACCATATATTTT,NA,TRBD1,TRBV19,TRBJ1-3
CASSLDEAYEQYF,TGCGCCAGCAGCCTGGACGAGGCCTACGAGCAGTACTTC,NA,NA,TRBV5-1,TRBJ2-7
CASSLGGGSGNTIYF,TGTGCCAGCAGCTTAGGAGGGGGCTCTGGAAACACCATATATTTT,NA,NA,TRBV7-2,TRBJ1-3
CASRAGTSGAYEQYF,TGTGCCAGCAGAGCGGGGACTAGCGGGGCCTACGAGCAGTACTTC,medium-sized,TRBD2,TRBV25-1,TRBJ2-7
CASSLLQGAEAFF,TGTGCCAGCAGCCTATTACAGGGTGCTGAAGCTTTCTTT,once,NA,TRBV7-2,TRBJ1-1